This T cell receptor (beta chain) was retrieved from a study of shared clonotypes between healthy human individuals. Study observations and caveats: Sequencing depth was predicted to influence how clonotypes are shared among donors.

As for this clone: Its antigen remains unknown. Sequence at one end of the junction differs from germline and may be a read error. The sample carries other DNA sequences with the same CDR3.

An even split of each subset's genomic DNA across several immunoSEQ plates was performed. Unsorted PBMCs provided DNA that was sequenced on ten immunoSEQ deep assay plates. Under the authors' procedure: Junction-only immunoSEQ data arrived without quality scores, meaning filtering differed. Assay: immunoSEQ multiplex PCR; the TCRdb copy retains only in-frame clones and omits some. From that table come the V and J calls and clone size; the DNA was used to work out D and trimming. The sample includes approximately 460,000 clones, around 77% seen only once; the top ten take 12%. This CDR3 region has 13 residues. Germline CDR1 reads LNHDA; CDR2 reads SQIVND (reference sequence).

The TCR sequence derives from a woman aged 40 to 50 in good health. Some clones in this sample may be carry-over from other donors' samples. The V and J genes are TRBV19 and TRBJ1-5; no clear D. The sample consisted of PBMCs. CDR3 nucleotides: TGCGCCAGTAGTATATCAGAAAATCAGCCCCAGCATTTT. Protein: CASSISENQPQHF.